Described below is a single TCR beta chain sequence and its context. V gave up 4 bases and J gave up 0 bases, with 10 bases separating them. CDR1 and CDR2 (germline): MGHDK, SYGVNS. The CDR3 extends over 15 amino acids. This sample is drawn from a study of identical twins. A universal primer site was added by template switching, and unique molecular identifiers were carried by the cDNA. Using its own MiXCR run on the 5' RACE reads, TCRdb lists one record per CDR3 protein. The sample contains approximately 220,000 distinct CDR3 sequences, less than 8% of which appear only once. The same specimen was also included in a second study, on yellow fever vaccine responses in identical twins.

The sequenced material came from memory (CD45RO+) T cells sorted from blood. The source of this sequence is a woman younger than 35 in good health. The chain uses TRBV25-1 and TRBJ2-1, with D perhaps TRBD1 (5 bases). The CDR3 region has the DNA TGTGCCAGCAGTGCCTCAGGGATCTCCTACAATGAGCAGTTCTTC. This codes for CASSASGISYNEQFF.